This T cell receptor beta chain was found in a study of CD8+CD57+ T cells in acquired aplastic anemia. Sequenced patients had shown CD8+CD57+ cell expansion by flow cytometry. TCR beta VDJ and CDR3 were profiled, and genomic DNA was the template. Via MiXCR, TCRdb re-called the reads, giving one row per CDR3 protein. The data show under 200,000 distinct CDR3 sequences, around 48% seen once. Germline V CDR1 and CDR2: SGHVS, FQNEAQ. The CDR3 has 16 amino acids. The J segment lost 4 bases and the V segment lost 6 bases, leaving 8 bases of the junction unmatched. The clonotype was recovered from a human donor with aplastic anemia. The chain carries TRBV7-8 and TRBJ2-3; 12 bases agree with TRBD2. Sequenced material: sorted CD4+, CD8+, or CD8+CD57+ T cells (not recorded which) from PBMCs. This chain's CDR3 is CASSLTSGRSADTQYF. The CDR3 DNA follows: TGTGCCAGCAGTCTTACTAGCGGGAGGAGTGCAGATACGCAGTATTTT.